This passage covers 14 T cell receptor beta chains from one sample sequenced in a study of response to subunit inactivated influenza vaccine. TCRdb re-derived calls from the RT-PCR reads in MiXCR, one entry per CDR3 protein. The data show roughly 460,000 distinct CDR3 sequences, with approximately 11% seen just once and over 9.5% held by the top ten. The material sequenced was PBMCs from blood, taken roughly 46 days after vaccination. Receptors originate from a man in his forties or fifties who received an inactivated influenza vaccine.

The chain recombines TRBV4-3 with TRBJ1-4; TRBD1 aligns across 8 bases. The CDR3 loop spans 15 amino acids. V lost 1 base to trimming and J lost 7 bases; unmatched junction nucleotides: 5. CDR1 is LGHNA, CDR2 YSLEER, per germline. CDR3 DNA sequence: TGCGCCAGCAGCCAAGTGACAGGGGTCGGTGAAAAACTGTTTTTT. Protein sequence: CASSQVTGVGEKLFF.

The table lists this clonotype with a few counts. The J gene is TRBJ2-2, the V gene TRBV20-1, with TRBD2 as a possible D gene (7 bases). CDR1 is DFQATT, CDR2 SNEGSKA, per germline (reference sequence). The CDR3 is 16 amino acids. Trimming took 6 bases from V and 5 from J, leaving 22 bases between them. The CDR3 spells CSAPRGGGVRTGELFF. The CDR3 DNA is TGCAGTGCCCCCCGGGGAGGGGGGGTACGAACCGGGGAGCTGTTTTTT.

This clonotype was detected only a few times. The chain links TRBV29-1 to TRBJ2-2; D gene unclear. Trimming took 6 bases from V and 0 from J, leaving 11 bases between them. Germline lookup yields CDR1 SQVTM and CDR2 ANQGSEA. The CDR3 is made up of 14 amino acids. DNA of the CDR3: TGCAGCGTGTACGACGAAACGAACACCGGGGAGCTGTTTTTT. Its translation is CSVYDETNTGELFF.

This clonotype was observed at least ten times. The rearrangement joins TRBV5-1 to TRBJ2-7, with 11 bases lining up with TRBD2. The germline CDR1 and CDR2 sequences are SGHRS and YFSETQ. The V and J ends lost 2 bases and 2 bases, in that order; junction bases with no gene match: 3. The CDR3 runs to 15 residues. For the CDR3, the DNA is TGCGCCAGCAGCTTCCGACTAGCGGGGACCTACGAGCAGTACTTC. Its protein is CASSFRLAGTYEQYF. Using reference TRBV5-1 and TRBJ2-7 for the parts outside the CDR3, the full variable domain is KAGVTQTPRYLIKTRGQQVTLSCSPISGHRSVSWYQQTPGQGLQFLFEYFSETQRNKGNFPGRFSGRQFSNSRSEMNVSTLELGDSALYLCASSFRLAGTYEQYFGPGTRLTVT.

The V gene is TRBV15, the J gene TRBJ1-6; unclear D gene. CDR1 is LNHNV and CDR2 is YYDKDF in the germline V gene (reference sequence). CDR3 length equals 15 residues. The V end lost 0 bases, the J end lost 4 bases, and 7 bases lay between the germline ends. The DNA for the CDR3 is TGTGCCACCAGCAGAGATCCACGGTATAATTCACCCCTCCACTTT. Translation gives CATSRDPRYNSPLHF. Supplemented by reference TRBV15 and TRBJ1-6, the full variable domain reads DAMVIQNPRYQVTQFGKPVTLSCSQTLNHNVMYWYQQKSSQAPKLLFHYYDKDFNNEADTPDNFQSRRPNTSFCFLDIRSPGLGDTAMYLCATSRDPRYNSPLHFGNGTRLTVT.

This clonotype came up a few times. The rearrangement links TRBV6-5 to TRBJ1-6; D possibly corresponds to TRBD1 (6 bases). Germline CDR1 and CDR2: MNHEY and SVGAGI. This CDR3 contains 15 residues. V shed 0 bases and J shed 6 bases, with 9 bases lying between them. The CDR3 spells CASSYSVRGNSPLHF. CDR3 nucleotide sequence: TGTGCCAGCAGTTACTCGGTCAGGGGTAATTCACCCCTCCACTTT.

This clonotype has just a few counts. The genes are TRBV12-3 or TRBV12-4 and TRBJ2-1; 9 bases align to TRBD2. With 6 bases clipped from V and 7 bases from J, the junction kept 13 bases outside the gene matches. The CDR3 has 16 amino acids. This CDR3 is CASSSLAGKLTNEQFF. The DNA of the CDR3 is TGTGCCAGCAGCTCCCTAGCGGGGAAGTTAACAAATGAGCAGTTCTTC.

This clonotype was seen a handful of times. The V and J genes are TRBV7-3 and TRBJ1-1, with D uncertain. CDR3 length: 14 residues. V was cut by 2 bases and J by 2 bases, with 9 bases left in between. Germline CDR1 SGHTA, CDR2 FQGTGA. The chain's CDR3 is CASSLYGENTEAFF. The CDR3 nucleotides are TGTGCCAGCAGCTTATATGGGGAAAACACTGAAGCTTTCTTT.

This clonotype was counted many times. The J gene is TRBJ2-7, the V gene TRBV20-1; D gene unclear. Trimming stripped 4 bases from V and 2 bases from J, with 12 bases between. This CDR3 region has 13 residues. CDR1 DFQATT and CDR2 SNEGSKA come from the germline V gene (reference sequence). The CDR3 nucleotides are TGCAGTGCTAACCCCGACCACACCTACGAGCAGTACTTC. Amino acids: CSANPDHTYEQYF.

This clonotype has a count of ten or more. For the CDR3, the DNA is TGCAGTGCAAGACAGGGGTTGACAGATACGCAGTATTTT. Translation gives CSARQGLTDTQYF. This rearrangement joins TRBV20-1 to TRBJ2-3; TRBD1 matches 8 bases. Germline assignment: CDR1 DFQATT and CDR2 SNEGSKA (reference sequence). Germline trimming cut 6 bases from V and 3 bases from J; bases unmatched to any gene: 5. The CDR3 loop spans 13 amino acids.

This clonotype showed up many times. V and J are TRBV6-2 or TRBV6-3 and TRBJ1-1; D uncertain. V was clipped by 0 bases and J by 2 bases, with 13 bases between them. CDR3 length: 16 residues. CDR1 is MNHEY and CDR2 is SVGEGT in the germline V gene. CDR3 loop: CASSYSVDGLNTEAFF. Written as DNA, the CDR3 is TGTGCCAGCAGTTACTCGGTCGACGGGTTAAACACTGAAGCTTTCTTT.

This clonotype has ten or more counts. The V gene is TRBV7-2, the J gene TRBJ2-3; 8 nucleotides agree with TRBD2. J was trimmed by 2 bases and V by 1 base; bases with no gene match: 5. Germline CDR1 and CDR2: SGHTA and FQGNSA. This CDR3 has 16 amino acids. CDR3 in amino acids: CASSLDAGGSTDTQYF. CDR3 sequence (DNA): TGTGCCAGCAGCTTAGATGCGGGAGGATCCACAGATACGCAGTATTTT.

At least ten counts were recorded for this clonotype. In DNA, the CDR3 is TGTGCCAGCAGCCGTACAGGGAGGGGAAACACCATATATTTT. Protein: CASSRTGRGNTIYF. The chain employs TRBV12-3 or TRBV12-4 and TRBJ1-3; tentatively, D is TRBD1 (6 bases). V was cut by 6 bases and J by 4 bases, with 13 bases left in between. This CDR3 spans 14 amino acids.

V usage is TRBV6-5 and J usage is TRBJ1-6, with D tentatively TRBD1 (5 bases). V lost 2 bases to trimming and J lost 15 bases, with 14 bases between them. The V gene's germline CDR1 is MNHEY and CDR2 SVGAGI. The CDR3 covers 13 residues. This CDR3 reads CASSYGASLLLHF. In nucleotides, the CDR3 is TGTGCCAGCAGTTACGGGGCTTCGTTGCTCCTCCACTTT.